The entry below gives a single T cell receptor (beta chain) sequence along with its context. Its antigen remains unknown. The record originates from a study of cytomegalovirus exposure and HLA in healthy donors. General observations from the study: Evidence from a later analysis indicated that most CMV-associated TCR beta chains looked HLA-restricted. The study put 150 to 200 TCR beta chains on its list as cytomegalovirus-associated.

This PCR relied on a set of 60 Vbeta primers and 13 Jbeta primers. Repertoires were generated with immunoSEQ multiplex PCR, while TCRdb's copy carries only in-frame clones and drops some. The sample has about 200,000 clones, approximately 79% seen once. Trimming removed 5 bases from V and 2 bases from J, with 9 bases in between. Germline-derived CDR1 and CDR2 are MRHNA and SNTAGT. The CDR3 length is 14 residues. The receptor was isolated from a man aged 45 to 65 in good health and CMV-seronegative. The gene calls are TRBV6-4 and TRBJ2-2; D possibly corresponds to TRBD1 (5 bases). Sequenced material: PBMCs. DNA for the CDR3: TGTGCCAGCAGTTTTGGACAAAACACCGGGGAGCTGTTTTTT. Protein sequence: CASSFGQNTGELFF.